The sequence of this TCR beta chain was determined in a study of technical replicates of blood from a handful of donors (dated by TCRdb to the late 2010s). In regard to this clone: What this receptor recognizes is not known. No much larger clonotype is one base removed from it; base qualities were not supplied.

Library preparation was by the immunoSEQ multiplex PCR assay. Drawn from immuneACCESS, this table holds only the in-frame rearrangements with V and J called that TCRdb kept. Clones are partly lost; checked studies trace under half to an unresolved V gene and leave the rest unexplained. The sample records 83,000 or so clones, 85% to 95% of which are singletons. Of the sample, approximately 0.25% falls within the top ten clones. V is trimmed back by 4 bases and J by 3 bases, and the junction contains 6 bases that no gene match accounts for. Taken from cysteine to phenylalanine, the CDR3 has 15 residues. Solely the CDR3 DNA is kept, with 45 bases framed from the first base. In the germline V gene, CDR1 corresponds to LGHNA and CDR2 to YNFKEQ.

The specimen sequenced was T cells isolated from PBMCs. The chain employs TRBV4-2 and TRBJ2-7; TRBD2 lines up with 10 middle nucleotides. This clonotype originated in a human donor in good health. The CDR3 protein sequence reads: CASSPTTSGVYEQYF. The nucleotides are TGTGCCAGCAGCCCGACTACTAGCGGGGTCTACGAGCAGTACTTC.